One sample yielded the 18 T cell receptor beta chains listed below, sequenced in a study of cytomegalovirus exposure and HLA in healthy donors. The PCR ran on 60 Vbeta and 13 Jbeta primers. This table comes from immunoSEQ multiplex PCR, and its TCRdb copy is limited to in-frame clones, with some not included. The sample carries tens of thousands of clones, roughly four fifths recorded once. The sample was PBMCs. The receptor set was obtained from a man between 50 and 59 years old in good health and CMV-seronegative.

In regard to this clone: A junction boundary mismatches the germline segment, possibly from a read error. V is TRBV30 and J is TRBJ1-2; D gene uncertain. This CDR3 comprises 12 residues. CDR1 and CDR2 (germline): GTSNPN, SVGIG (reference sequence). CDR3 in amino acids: CAWRQVGYGYAF. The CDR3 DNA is TGTGCCTGGAGGCAGGTTGGGTATGGCTACGCCTTC.

CDR3 in amino acids: CASSPGRGQIYEQYF. CDR3 in DNA: TGTGCCAGCAGCCCCGGAAGGGGACAGATCTACGAGCAGTACTTC. The V gene is TRBV7-2, the J gene TRBJ2-7, with 7 bases lining up with TRBD1. This CDR3 is 15 amino acids long. The J segment lost 3 bases and the V segment lost 5 bases, leaving 10 bases of the junction unmatched. The germline V gene has CDR1 SGHTA and CDR2 FQGNSA.

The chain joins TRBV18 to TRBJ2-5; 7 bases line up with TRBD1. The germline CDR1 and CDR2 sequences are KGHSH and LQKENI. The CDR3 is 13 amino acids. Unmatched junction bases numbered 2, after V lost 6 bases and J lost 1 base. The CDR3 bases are TGTGCCAGCTCCGGGACAGTCCAAGAGACCCAGTACTTC. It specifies CASSGTVQETQYF.

This chain's CDR3 is CASSYEVYNEQFF. The CDR3 region has the DNA TGTGCCAGCAGTTACGAGGTCTACAATGAGCAGTTCTTC. The gene calls are TRBV6-6 and TRBJ2-1; the D is unclear. Trimming left V 2 bases short and J 3 bases short, with 5 bases between. Germline CDR1 and CDR2: MNHNY and SVGAGI (reference sequence). The CDR3 covers 13 residues.

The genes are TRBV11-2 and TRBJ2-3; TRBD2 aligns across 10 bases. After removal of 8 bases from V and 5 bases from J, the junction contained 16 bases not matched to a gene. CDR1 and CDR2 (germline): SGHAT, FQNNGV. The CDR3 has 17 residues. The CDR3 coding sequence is TGTGCCAGCGAGCGGGGCAGGGTCCTAGCGGGGGTAGATACGCAGTATTTT. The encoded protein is CASERGRVLAGVDTQYF.

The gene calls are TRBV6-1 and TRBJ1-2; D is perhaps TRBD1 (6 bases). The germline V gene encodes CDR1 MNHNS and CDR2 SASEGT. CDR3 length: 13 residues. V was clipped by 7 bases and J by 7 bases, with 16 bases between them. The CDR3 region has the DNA TGTGCCAGCATTCCTGGGGGGGCGAGTGGCTACACCTTC. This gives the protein CASIPGGASGYTF.

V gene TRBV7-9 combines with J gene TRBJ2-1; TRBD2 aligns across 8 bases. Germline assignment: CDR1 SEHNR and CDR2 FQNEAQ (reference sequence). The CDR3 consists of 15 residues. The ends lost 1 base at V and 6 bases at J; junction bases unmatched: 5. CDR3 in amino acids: CASSLGAGAVNEQFF. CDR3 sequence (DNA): TGTGCCAGCAGCTTAGGAGCGGGAGCTGTCAATGAGCAGTTCTTC.

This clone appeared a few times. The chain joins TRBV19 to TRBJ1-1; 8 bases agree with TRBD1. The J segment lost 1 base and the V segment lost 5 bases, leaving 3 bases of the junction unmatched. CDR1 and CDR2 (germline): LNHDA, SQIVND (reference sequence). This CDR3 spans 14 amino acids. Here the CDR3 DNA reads TGTGCCAGTAGTCCGGACAGGGCGAACACTGAAGCTTTCTTT. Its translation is CASSPDRANTEAFF.

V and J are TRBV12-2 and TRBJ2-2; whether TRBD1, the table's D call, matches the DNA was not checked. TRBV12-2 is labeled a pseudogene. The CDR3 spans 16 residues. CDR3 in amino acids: CASRCIGQTNTGELFF. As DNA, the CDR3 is TGTGCAAGTCGCTGTATTGGACAGACGAACACCGGGGAGCTGTTTTTT.

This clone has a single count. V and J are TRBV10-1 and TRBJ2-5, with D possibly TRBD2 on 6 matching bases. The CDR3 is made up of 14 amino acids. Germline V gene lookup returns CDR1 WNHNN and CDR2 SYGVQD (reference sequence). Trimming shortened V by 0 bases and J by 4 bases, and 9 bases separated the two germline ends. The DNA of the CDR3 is TGCGCCAGCAGTGAGTCGAGCGGGTTAGAGACCCAGTACTTC. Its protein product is CASSESSGLETQYF.

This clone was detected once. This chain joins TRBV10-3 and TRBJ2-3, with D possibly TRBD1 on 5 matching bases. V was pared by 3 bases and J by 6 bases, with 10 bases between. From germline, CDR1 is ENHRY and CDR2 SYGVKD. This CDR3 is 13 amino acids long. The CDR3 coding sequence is TGTGCCATCAGTGAACAGGTGGTGGATACGCAGTATTTT. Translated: CAISEQVVDTQYF.

The CDR3 is CASSRKQGAPGANVLTF. The CDR3 DNA reads as TGTGCCAGCAGCCGCAAACAGGGGGCGCCAGGGGCCAACGTCCTGACTTTC. The rearrangement uses TRBV7-9 and TRBJ2-6; 9 bases are a match to TRBD1. The V gene's germline CDR1 is SEHNR and CDR2 FQNEAQ (reference sequence). The CDR3 runs 17 residues. V lost 5 bases to trimming and J lost 4 bases; unmatched junction nucleotides: 9.

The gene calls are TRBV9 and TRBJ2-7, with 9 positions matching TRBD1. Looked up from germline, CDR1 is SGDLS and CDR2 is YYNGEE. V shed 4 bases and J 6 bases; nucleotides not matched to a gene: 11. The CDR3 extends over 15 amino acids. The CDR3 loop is CASSPSSGQGGEQYF. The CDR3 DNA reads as TGTGCCAGCAGCCCATCGTCGGGACAGGGAGGCGAGCAGTACTTC.

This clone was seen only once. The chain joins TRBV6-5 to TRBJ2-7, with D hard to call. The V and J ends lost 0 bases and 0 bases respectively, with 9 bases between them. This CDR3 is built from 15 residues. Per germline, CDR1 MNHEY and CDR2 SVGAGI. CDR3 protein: CASSYSPRYSYEQYF. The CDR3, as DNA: TGTGCCAGCAGTTACTCCCCTCGGTACTCCTACGAGCAGTACTTC.

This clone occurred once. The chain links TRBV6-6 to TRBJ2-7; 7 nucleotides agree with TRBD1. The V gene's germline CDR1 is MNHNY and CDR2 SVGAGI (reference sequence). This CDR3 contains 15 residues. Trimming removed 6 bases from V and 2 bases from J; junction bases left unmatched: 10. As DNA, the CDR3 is TGTGCCAGCAGCCCCAACAGGGGTCAAGCCTACGAGCAGTACTTC. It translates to CASSPNRGQAYEQYF.

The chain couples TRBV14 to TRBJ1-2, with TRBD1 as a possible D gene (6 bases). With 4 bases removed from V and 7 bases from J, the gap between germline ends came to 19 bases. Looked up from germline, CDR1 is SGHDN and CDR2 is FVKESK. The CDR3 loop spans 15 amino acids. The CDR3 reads CASSRQGVQGAGYTF. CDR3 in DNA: TGTGCCAGCAGCCGCCAAGGAGTACAGGGAGCTGGCTACACCTTC.

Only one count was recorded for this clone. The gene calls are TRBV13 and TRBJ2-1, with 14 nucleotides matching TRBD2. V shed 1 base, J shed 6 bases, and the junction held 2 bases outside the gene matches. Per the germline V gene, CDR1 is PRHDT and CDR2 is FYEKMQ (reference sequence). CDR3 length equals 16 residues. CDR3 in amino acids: CASSLDGLAGGNEQFF. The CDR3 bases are TGTGCCAGCAGCTTAGACGGACTAGCGGGGGGCAATGAGCAGTTCTTC.

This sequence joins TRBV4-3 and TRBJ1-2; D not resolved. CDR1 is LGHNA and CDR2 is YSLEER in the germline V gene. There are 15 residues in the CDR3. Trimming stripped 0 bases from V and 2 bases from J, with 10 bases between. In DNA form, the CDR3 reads TGCGCCAGCAGCCAAGATCTAGCGGGGAACTATGGCTACACCTTC. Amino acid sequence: CASSQDLAGNYGYTF.